Below, one TCR beta chain is given with its context. Its target is not known. The identical CDR3 is also encoded by other nucleotide sequences in the sample. V was clipped by 0 bases and J by 0 bases; unmatched bases: 5. The CDR3 has 17 residues. Germline lookup yields CDR1 SGHRS and CDR2 YFSETQ. This sample stems from a study of shared clonotypes between healthy human individuals. The assay was carried out at the deep level. Generated by immunoSEQ multiplex PCR, the TCRdb table keeps only in-frame clones and is missing some. The sample has 110,000 or so clones, 65% to 75% seen once; the top ten hold around 23%. Findings and caveats of the study: Four donors held about 4.5% of naive CD4 clonotypes in common.

Sequencing used memory CD8+ T cells sorted from blood. Documented subset: CD45RO+ cells pooled with CCR7-negative TemRA cells. The sequence was collected from a woman aged 25 to 45 in good health. This chain connects TRBV5-1 to TRBJ2-1; 8 bases match TRBD2. CDR3 protein: CASSLEASGSSYNEQFF. CDR3 DNA sequence: TGCGCCAGCAGCTTGGAAGCTAGCGGGTCCTCCTACAATGAGCAGTTCTTC.